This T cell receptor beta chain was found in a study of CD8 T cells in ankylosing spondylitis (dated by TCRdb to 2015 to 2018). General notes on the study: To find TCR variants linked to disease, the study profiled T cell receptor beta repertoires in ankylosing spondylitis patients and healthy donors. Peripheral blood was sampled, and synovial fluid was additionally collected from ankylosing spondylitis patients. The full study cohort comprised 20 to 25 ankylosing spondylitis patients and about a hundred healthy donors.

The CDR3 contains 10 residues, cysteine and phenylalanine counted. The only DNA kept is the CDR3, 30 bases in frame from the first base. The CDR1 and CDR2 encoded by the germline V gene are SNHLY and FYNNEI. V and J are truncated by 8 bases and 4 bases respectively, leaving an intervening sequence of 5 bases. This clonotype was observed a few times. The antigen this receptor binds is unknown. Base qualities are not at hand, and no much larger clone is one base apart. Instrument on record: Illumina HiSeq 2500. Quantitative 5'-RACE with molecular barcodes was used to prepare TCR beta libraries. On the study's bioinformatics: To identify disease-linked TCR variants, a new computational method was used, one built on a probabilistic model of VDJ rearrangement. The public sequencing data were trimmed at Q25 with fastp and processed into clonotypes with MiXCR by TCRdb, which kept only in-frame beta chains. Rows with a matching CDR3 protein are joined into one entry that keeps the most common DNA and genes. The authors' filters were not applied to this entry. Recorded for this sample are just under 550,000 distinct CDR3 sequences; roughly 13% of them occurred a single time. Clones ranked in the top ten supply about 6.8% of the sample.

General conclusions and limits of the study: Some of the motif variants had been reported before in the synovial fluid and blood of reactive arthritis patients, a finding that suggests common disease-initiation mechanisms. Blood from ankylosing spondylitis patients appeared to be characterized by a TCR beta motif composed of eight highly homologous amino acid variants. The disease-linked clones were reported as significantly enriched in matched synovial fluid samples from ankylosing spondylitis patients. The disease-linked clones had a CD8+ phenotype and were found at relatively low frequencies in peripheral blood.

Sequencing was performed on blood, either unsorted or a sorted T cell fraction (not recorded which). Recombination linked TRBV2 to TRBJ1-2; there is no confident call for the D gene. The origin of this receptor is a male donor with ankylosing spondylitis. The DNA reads TGTGCCAGCCGTAGCTATGGCTACACCTTC. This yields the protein CASRSYGYTF.